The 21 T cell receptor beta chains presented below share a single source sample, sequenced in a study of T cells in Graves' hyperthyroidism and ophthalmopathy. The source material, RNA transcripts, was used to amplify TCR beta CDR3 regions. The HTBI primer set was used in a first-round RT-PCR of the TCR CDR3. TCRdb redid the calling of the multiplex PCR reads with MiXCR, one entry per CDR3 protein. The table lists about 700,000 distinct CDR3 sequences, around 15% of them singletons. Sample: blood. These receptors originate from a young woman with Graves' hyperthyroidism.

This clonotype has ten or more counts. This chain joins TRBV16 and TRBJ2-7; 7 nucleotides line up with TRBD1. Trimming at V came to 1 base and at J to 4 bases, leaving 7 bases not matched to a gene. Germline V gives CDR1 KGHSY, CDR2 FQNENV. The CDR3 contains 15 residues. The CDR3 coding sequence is TGTGCCAGCAGCCAATTAAAGGGGGCGGAGTACGAGCAGTACTTC. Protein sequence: CASSQLKGAEYEQYF.

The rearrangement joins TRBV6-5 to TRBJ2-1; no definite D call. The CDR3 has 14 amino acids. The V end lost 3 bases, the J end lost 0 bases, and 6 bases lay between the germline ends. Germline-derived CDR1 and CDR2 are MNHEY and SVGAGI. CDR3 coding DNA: TGTGCCAGCAGTTATATAAGCTCCTACAATGAGCAGTTCTTC. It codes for CASSYISSYNEQFF.

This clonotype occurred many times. The CDR3: CASSSVGGSGRVGFF. The DNA of the CDR3 is TGTGCCAGCAGCTCAGTCGGAGGTAGCGGGAGGGTCGGGTTCTTC. The chain couples TRBV7-8 to TRBJ2-1; TRBD2 agrees at 11 bases. V dropped 4 bases and J dropped 15; count of bases not matched to a gene: 14. Germline V lookup: CDR1 SGHVS, CDR2 FQNEAQ. The CDR3 totals 15 residues.

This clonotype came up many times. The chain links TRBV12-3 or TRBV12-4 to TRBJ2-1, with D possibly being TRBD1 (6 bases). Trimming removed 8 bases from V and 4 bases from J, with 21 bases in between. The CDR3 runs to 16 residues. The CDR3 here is CASVPQGLVVYNEQFF. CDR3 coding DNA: TGTGCCAGCGTACCCCAGGGGCTTGTAGTTTACAATGAGCAGTTCTTC.

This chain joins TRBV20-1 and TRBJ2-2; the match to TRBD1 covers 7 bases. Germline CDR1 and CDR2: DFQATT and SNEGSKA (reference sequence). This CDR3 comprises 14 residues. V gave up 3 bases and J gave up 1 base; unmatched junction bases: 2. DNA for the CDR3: TGCAGTGCTAGGGGACAGCAGAACACCGGGGAGCTGTTTTTT. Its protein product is CSARGQQNTGELFF.

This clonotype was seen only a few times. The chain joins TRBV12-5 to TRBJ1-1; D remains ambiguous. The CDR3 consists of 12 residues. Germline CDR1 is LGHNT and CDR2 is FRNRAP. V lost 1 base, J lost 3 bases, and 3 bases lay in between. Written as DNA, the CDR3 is TGTGCTAGTGGTTTGGAGGACACTGAAGCTTTCTTT. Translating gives CASGLEDTEAFF.

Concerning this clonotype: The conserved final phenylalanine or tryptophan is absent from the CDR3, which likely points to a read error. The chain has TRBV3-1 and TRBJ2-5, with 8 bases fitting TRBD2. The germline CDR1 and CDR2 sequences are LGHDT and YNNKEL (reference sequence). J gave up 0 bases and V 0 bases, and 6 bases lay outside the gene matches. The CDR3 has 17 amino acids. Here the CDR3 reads CASSQDVRTSYQETQYL. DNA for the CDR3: TGTGCCAGCAGCCAAGATGTGCGGACTAGCTACCAAGAGACCCAGTACCTC.

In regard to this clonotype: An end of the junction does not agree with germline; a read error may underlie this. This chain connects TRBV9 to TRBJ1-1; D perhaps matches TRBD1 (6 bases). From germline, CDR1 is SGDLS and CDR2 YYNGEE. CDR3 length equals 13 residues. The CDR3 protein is CASSEGGNTETFF. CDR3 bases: TGTGCCAGCAGCGAGGGGGGGAACACTGAAACTTTCTTT.

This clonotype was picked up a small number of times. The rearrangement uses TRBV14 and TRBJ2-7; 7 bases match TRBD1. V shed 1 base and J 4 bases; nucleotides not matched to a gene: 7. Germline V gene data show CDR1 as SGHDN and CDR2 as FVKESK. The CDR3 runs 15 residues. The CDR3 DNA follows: TGTGCCAGCAGCCAAGTAGGACAGGTACCTTACGAGCAGTACTTC. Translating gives CASSQVGQVPYEQYF.

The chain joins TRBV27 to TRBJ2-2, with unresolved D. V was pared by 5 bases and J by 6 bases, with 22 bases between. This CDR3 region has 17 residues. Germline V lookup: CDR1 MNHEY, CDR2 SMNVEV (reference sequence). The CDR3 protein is CASSPSLVATGSGELFF. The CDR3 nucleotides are TGTGCCAGCAGTCCCTCACTGGTTGCAACGGGTTCCGGGGAGCTGTTTTTT.

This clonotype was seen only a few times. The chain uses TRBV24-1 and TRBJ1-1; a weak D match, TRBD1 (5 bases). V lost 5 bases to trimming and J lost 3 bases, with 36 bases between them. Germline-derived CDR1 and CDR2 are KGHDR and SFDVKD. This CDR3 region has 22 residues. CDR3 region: CATSVRQGLILIPGRNYTEAFF. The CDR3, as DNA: TGTGCCACCAGTGTGAGGCAGGGTTTGATCCTTATACCGGGACGGAATTACACTGAAGCTTTCTTT.

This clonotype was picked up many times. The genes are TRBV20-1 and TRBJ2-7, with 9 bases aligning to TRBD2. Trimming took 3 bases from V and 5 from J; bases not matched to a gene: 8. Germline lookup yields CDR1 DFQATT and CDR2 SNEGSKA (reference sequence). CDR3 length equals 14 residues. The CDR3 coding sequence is TGCAGTGCTAGGGGGCTAGCGGGATACGACGAGCAGTACTTC. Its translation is CSARGLAGYDEQYF.

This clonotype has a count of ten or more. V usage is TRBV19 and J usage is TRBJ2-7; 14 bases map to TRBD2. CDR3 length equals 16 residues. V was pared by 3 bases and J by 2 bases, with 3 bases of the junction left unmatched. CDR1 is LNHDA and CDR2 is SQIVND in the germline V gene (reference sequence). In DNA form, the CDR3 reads TGTGCCAGTAGTATGGGACTAGCGGGAGTTCCCTACGAGCAGTACTTC. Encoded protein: CASSMGLAGVPYEQYF.

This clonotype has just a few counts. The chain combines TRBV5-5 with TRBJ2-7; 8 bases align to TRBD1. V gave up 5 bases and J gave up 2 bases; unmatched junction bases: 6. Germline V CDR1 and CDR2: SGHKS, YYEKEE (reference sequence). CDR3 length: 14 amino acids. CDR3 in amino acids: CASRSDRGPYEQYF. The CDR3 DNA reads TGTGCCAGCAGATCCGACAGGGGTCCCTACGAGCAGTACTTC.

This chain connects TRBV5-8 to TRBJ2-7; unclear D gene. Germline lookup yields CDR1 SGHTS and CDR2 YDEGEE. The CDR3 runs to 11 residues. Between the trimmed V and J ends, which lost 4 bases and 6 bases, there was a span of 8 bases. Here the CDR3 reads CASSLAPEQYF. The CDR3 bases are TGTGCCAGCAGCCTGGCCCCCGAGCAGTACTTC. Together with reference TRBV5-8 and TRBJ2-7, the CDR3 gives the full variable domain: EAGVTQSPTHLIKTRGQQATLRCSPISGHTSVYWYQQALGLGLQFLLWYDEGEERNRGNFPPRFSGRQFPNYSSELNVNALELEDSALYLCASSLAPEQYFGPGTRLTVT.

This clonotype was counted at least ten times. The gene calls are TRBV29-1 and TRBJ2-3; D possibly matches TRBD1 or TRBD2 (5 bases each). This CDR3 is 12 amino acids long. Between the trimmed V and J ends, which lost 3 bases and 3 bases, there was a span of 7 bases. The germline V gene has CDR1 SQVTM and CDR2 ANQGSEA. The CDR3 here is CSVEGETDTQYF. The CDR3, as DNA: TGCAGCGTTGAGGGGGAAACAGATACGCAGTATTTT.

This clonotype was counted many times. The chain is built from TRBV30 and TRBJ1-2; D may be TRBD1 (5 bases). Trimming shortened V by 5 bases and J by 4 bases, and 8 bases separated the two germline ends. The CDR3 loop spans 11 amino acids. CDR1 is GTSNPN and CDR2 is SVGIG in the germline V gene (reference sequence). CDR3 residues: CAWGGAYGYTF. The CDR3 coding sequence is TGTGCCTGGGGAGGGGCCTATGGCTACACCTTC.

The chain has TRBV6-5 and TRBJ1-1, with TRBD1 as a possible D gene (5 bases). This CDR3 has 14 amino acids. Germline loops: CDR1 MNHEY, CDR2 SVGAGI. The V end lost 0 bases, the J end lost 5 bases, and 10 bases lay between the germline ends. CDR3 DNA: TGTGCCAGCAGTTACTCCGGGGGAGAGACTGAAGCTTTCTTT. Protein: CASSYSGGETEAFF.

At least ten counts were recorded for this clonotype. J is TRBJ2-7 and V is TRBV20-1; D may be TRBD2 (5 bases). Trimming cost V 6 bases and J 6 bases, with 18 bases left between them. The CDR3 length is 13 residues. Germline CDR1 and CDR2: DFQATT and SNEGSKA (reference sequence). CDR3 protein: CSALDSAAGEQYF. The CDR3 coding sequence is TGCAGTGCCCTGGACTCGGCCGCTGGCGAGCAGTACTTC.

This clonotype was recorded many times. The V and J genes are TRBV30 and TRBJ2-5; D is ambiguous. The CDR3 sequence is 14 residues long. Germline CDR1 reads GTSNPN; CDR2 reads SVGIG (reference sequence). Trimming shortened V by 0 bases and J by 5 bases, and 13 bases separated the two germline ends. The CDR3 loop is CAWSVLAPWETQYF. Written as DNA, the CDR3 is TGTGCCTGGAGTGTATTGGCACCTTGGGAGACCCAGTACTTC. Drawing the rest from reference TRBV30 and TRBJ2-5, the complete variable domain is SQTIHQWPATLVQPVGSPLSLECTVEGTSNPNLYWYRQAAGRGLQLLFYSVGIGQISSEVPQNLSASRPQDRQFILSSKKLLLSDSGFYLCAWSVLAPWETQYFGPGTRLLVL.

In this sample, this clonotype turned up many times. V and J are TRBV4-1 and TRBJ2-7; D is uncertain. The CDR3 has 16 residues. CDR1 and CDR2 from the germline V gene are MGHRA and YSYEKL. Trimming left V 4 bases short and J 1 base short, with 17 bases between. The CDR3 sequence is CASSPHIQTGSYEQYF. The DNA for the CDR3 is TGCGCCAGCAGCCCACACATCCAGACTGGTTCCTACGAGCAGTACTTC.